The clone carrying this T cell receptor (beta chain) was seen only a few times. CDR1 is MNHEY, CDR2 SVGAGI, per germline. This CDR3 region has 14 residues. The V gene lost 0 bases and the J gene lost 3 bases, with 8 bases spanning the gap. The record originates from a study of T-cell memory formation after mild COVID-19. TCRdb re-called the 5' RACE reads through MiXCR, storing one row per CDR3 protein. Of under 300,000 distinct CDR3 sequences listed, roughly 18% are singletons. The chain is built from TRBV6-5 and TRBJ1-2; D uncertain. Sequenced: PBMCs or a T cell subset sorted from them (not recorded which). This TCR was recovered from a man younger than 30 who had mild COVID-19 (a few samples of this study predate the infection). Cell type and time point are not known. The CDR3 coding sequence is TGTGCCAGCAGTTACTCGGTCCAGTACTATGGCTACACCTTC. Translating gives CASSYSVQYYGYTF.